These T cell receptor beta chains were read from a single sample in a study of blood T cells in healthy people across ages. TCRdb recomputed calls from the 5' RACE reads with MiXCR, one row per CDR3 protein. This repertoire shows around 1.7 million distinct CDR3 sequences, 28% found once; its top ten account for around 7.7%. Sequencing input: blood. The receptors derive from a woman aged 30 to 39 in good health. Both conserved end residues are part of each CDR3. D genes are given only for firm matches. Clone size is not always given. Where it is, it says once, few, many or a class for expanded clones.

len: 15; j_gene: TRBJ1-1; v_gene: TRBV12-3/TRBV12-4; abundance: NA; d_gene: NA; CDR3aa: CASSLVLGTGTEAFF; CDR3nt: TGTGCCAGCAGTTTAGTTCTGGGTACCGGGACTGAAGCTTTCTTT
len: 17; j_gene: TRBJ1-2; v_gene: TRBV6-1; abundance: few; d_gene: TRBD1; CDR3aa: CASSSMGTGGANYGYTF; CDR3nt: TGTGCCAGCAGCTCTATGGGGACAGGGGGCGCCAACTATGGCTACACCTTC
len: 12; j_gene: TRBJ2-1; v_gene: TRBV5-1; abundance: NA; d_gene: TRBD2; CDR3aa: CASTRTGGEQFF; CDR3nt: TGCGCCAGCACACGTACGGGGGGTGAGCAGTTCTTC
len: 11; j_gene: TRBJ1-2; v_gene: TRBV20-1; abundance: NA; d_gene: NA; CDR3aa: CSAGSGYSYTF; CDR3nt: TGCAGTGCTGGCTCGGGGTATAGCTACACCTTC
len: 15; j_gene: TRBJ2-7; v_gene: TRBV29-1; abundance: many; d_gene: NA; CDR3aa: CSVYVKEGFTYEQYF; CDR3nt: TGCAGCGTTTACGTTAAAGAGGGTTTTACCTACGAGCAGTACTTC
len: 17; j_gene: TRBJ2-3; v_gene: TRBV2; abundance: NA; d_gene: TRBD2; CDR3aa: CGSRGRLAGVGTDTQYF; CDR3nt: TGTGGCAGCAGGGGACGGCTAGCGGGAGTTGGCACAGATACGCAGTATTTT
len: 17; j_gene: TRBJ2-7; v_gene: TRBV29-1; abundance: many; d_gene: NA; CDR3aa: CSVEFLRDPTHPYEQYF; CDR3nt: TGCAGCGTTGAATTCCTACGGGACCCTACTCACCCCTACGAGCAGTACTTC
len: 12; j_gene: TRBJ1-2; v_gene: TRBV15; abundance: many; d_gene: NA; CDR3aa: CATSSANYGYTF; CDR3nt: TGTGCCACCAGCAGTGCTAACTATGGCTACACCTTC
len: 11; j_gene: TRBJ2-1; v_gene: TRBV20-1; abundance: NA; d_gene: NA; CDR3aa: CSARGCNEQFF; CDR3nt: TGCAGTGCGAGGGGGTGCAATGAGCAGTTCTTC
len: 17; j_gene: TRBJ2-3; v_gene: TRBV6-1; abundance: many; d_gene: NA; CDR3aa: CASSRDTNPSSTDTQYF; CDR3nt: TGTGCCAGCAGCCGGGACACCAACCCCTCTAGCACAGATACGCAGTATTTT
len: 15; j_gene: TRBJ2-5; v_gene: TRBV11-2; abundance: many; d_gene: NA; CDR3aa: CASSLSRGFQETQYF; CDR3nt: TGTGCCAGCAGCTTAAGTAGGGGGTTCCAAGAGACCCAGTACTTC
len: 14; j_gene: TRBJ2-1; v_gene: TRBV3-1; abundance: NA; d_gene: TRBD2; CDR3aa: CASSPGLNYNEQFF; CDR3nt: TGTGCCAGCAGCCCGGGACTAAACTACAATGAGCAGTTCTTC
len: 15; j_gene: TRBJ2-7; v_gene: TRBV2; abundance: few; d_gene: TRBD2; CDR3aa: CASREGLAGPYEQYF; CDR3nt: TGTGCCAGCAGGGAGGGACTAGCGGGACCCTACGAGCAGTACTTC
len: 15; j_gene: TRBJ2-1; v_gene: TRBV5-1; abundance: NA; d_gene: TRBD2; CDR3aa: CASGRTSGSYNEQFF; CDR3nt: TGCGCCAGCGGGAGGACTAGCGGGAGCTACAATGAGCAGTTCTTC
len: 12; j_gene: TRBJ2-7; v_gene: TRBV25-1; abundance: many; d_gene: NA; CDR3aa: CASRTDTYEQYF; CDR3nt: TGTGCCAGCAGGACGGATACCTACGAGCAGTACTTC
len: 17; j_gene: TRBJ2-5; v_gene: TRBV6-1; abundance: few; d_gene: NA; CDR3aa: CASSAPLGGPHQETQYF; CDR3nt: TGTGCCAGCAGTGCCCCTTTGGGGGGACCCCACCAAGAGACCCAGTACTTC
len: 15; j_gene: TRBJ2-1; v_gene: TRBV20-1; abundance: many; d_gene: NA; CDR3aa: CSAQDRRGVIREQFF; CDR3nt: TGCAGTGCCCAAGACCGGCGGGGAGTAATACGTGAGCAGTTCTTC
len: 16; j_gene: TRBJ2-3; v_gene: TRBV24-1; abundance: many; d_gene: NA; CDR3aa: CATSDRSRGWTDTQYF; CDR3nt: TGTGCCACCAGTGACCGCTCCAGGGGATGGACAGATACGCAGTATTTT
len: 12; j_gene: TRBJ1-2; v_gene: TRBV28; abundance: few; d_gene: NA; CDR3aa: CASRVPNYGYTF; CDR3nt: TGTGCCAGCAGGGTTCCTAACTATGGCTACACCTTC
len: 15; j_gene: TRBJ2-1; v_gene: TRBV25-1; abundance: NA; d_gene: NA; CDR3aa: CASSGFSSAGDEQFF; CDR3nt: TGTGCCAGCAGTGGATTCTCATCCGCGGGCGATGAGCAGTTCTTC
len: 20; j_gene: TRBJ2-1; v_gene: TRBV7-9; abundance: NA; d_gene: TRBD1; CDR3aa: CASSKRDRGLDPSSYNEQFF; CDR3nt: TGTGCCAGCAGCAAACGCGACAGGGGGCTGGACCCAAGCTCCTACAATGAGCAGTTCTTC
len: 16; j_gene: TRBJ2-1; v_gene: TRBV7-2; abundance: few; d_gene: TRBD1; CDR3aa: CASSPRGGTGQNEQFF; CDR3nt: TGTGCCAGCAGCCCCAGGGGGGGGACAGGGCAGAATGAGCAGTTCTTC
len: 10; j_gene: TRBJ1-2; v_gene: TRBV6-1; abundance: NA; d_gene: NA; CDR3aa: CASSDFRYTF; CDR3nt: TGTGCCAGCAGTGATTTCCGCTACACCTTC
len: 13; j_gene: TRBJ2-4; v_gene: TRBV29-1; abundance: NA; d_gene: NA; CDR3aa: CSVLPTSLNEQYF; CDR3nt: TGCAGCGTTCTCCCCACGTCCCTCAATGAGCAGTACTTC
len: 15; j_gene: TRBJ1-6; v_gene: TRBV6-5; abundance: few; d_gene: NA; CDR3aa: CASSYSTVPNSPLHF; CDR3nt: TGTGCCAGCAGTTACTCGACGGTGCCCAATTCACCCCTCCACTTT
len: 14; j_gene: TRBJ1-2; v_gene: TRBV6-2/TRBV6-3; abundance: few; d_gene: TRBD1; CDR3aa: CASRLRQGSFGYTF; CDR3nt: TGTGCCAGCAGATTGAGACAGGGAAGCTTTGGCTACACCTTC
len: 17; j_gene: TRBJ2-1; v_gene: TRBV7-9; abundance: NA; d_gene: TRBD2; CDR3aa: CASSFPGLAGADNEQFF; CDR3nt: TGTGCCAGCAGCTTTCCGGGACTAGCGGGGGCCGACAATGAGCAGTTCTTC
len: 18; j_gene: TRBJ2-7; v_gene: TRBV6-5; abundance: NA; d_gene: TRBD2; CDR3aa: CACSYYPSGLAASYEQYF; CDR3nt: TGTGCCTGCAGTTACTACCCCTCAGGGCTAGCGGCATCCTACGAGCAGTACTTC
len: 12; j_gene: TRBJ1-4; v_gene: TRBV20-1; abundance: NA; d_gene: NA; CDR3aa: CSAREGAEKLFF; CDR3nt: TGCAGTGCTAGAGAGGGTGCTGAAAAACTGTTTTTT
len: 15; j_gene: TRBJ2-7; v_gene: TRBV7-2; abundance: NA; d_gene: TRBD1; CDR3aa: CAWSVLQGATNEQYF; CDR3nt: TGTGCCTGGAGTGTACTTCAGGGGGCAACGAACGAGCAGTACTTC
len: 16; j_gene: TRBJ1-4; v_gene: TRBV3-1; abundance: NA; d_gene: NA; CDR3aa: CASSPGLFAANEKLFF; CDR3nt: TGTGCCAGCAGCCCCGGACTTTTCGCGGCTAATGAAAAACTGTTTTTT
len: 15; j_gene: TRBJ2-7; v_gene: TRBV15; abundance: many; d_gene: TRBD2; CDR3aa: CATSRGTSGKTEQYF; CDR3nt: TGTGCCACCAGCCGAGGGACTAGCGGGAAAACCGAGCAGTACTTC
len: 15; j_gene: TRBJ2-1; v_gene: TRBV20-1; abundance: NA; d_gene: TRBD2; CDR3aa: CSAGLGLADYNEQFF; CDR3nt: TGCAGTGCTGGCCTGGGACTAGCGGACTACAATGAGCAGTTCTTC
len: 15; j_gene: TRBJ2-2; v_gene: TRBV12-3/TRBV12-4; abundance: NA; d_gene: TRBD1; CDR3aa: CASSLEQGVTGELFF; CDR3nt: TGTGCCAGCAGTTTGGAGCAGGGGGTTACCGGGGAGCTGTTTTTT
len: 17; j_gene: TRBJ1-6; v_gene: TRBV27; abundance: NA; d_gene: NA; CDR3aa: CASSPNLPGRNNSPLHF; CDR3nt: TGTGCCAGTTCCCCGAATTTACCTGGACGCAATAATTCACCCCTCCACTTT
len: 12; j_gene: TRBJ2-7; v_gene: TRBV29-1; abundance: many; d_gene: NA; CDR3aa: CSGGLDQYEQYF; CDR3nt: TGCAGCGGGGGACTGGATCAATACGAGCAGTACTTC
len: 13; j_gene: TRBJ2-1; v_gene: TRBV5-1; abundance: many; d_gene: NA; CDR3aa: CASSLGGSDEQFF; CDR3nt: TGCGCCAGCAGCCTTGGGGGGAGCGATGAGCAGTTCTTC
len: 18; j_gene: TRBJ2-6; v_gene: TRBV7-2; abundance: many; d_gene: TRBD1; CDR3aa: CASSWRRTGSTGANVLTF; CDR3nt: TGTGCCAGCAGCTGGAGGAGGACAGGATCTACCGGGGCCAACGTCCTGACTTTC
len: 13; j_gene: TRBJ2-1; v_gene: TRBV28; abundance: few; d_gene: NA; CDR3aa: CASRPSPGTFEFF; CDR3nt: TGTGCCAGCAGACCATCCCCCGGGACCTTCGAGTTCTTC
len: 15; j_gene: TRBJ2-7; v_gene: TRBV11-2; abundance: few; d_gene: TRBD2; CDR3aa: CSSTTERLAVYEQYF; CDR3nt: TGTTCCAGCACCACGGAAAGACTAGCGGTCTACGAGCAGTACTTC
len: 14; j_gene: TRBJ2-3; v_gene: TRBV7-9; abundance: NA; d_gene: NA; CDR3aa: CASNRPEGTDTQYF; CDR3nt: TGTGCCAGCAACCGACCCGAGGGCACAGATACGCAGTATTTT
len: 12; j_gene: TRBJ1-1; v_gene: TRBV5-1; abundance: few; d_gene: TRBD1; CDR3aa: CASSLEGTGAFF; CDR3nt: TGCGCCAGCAGTTTGGAAGGGACAGGAGCTTTCTTT
len: 13; j_gene: TRBJ2-5; v_gene: TRBV2; abundance: NA; d_gene: NA; CDR3aa: CASGLLAQETQYF; CDR3nt: TGTGCCAGCGGCCTCCTAGCGCAAGAGACCCAGTACTTC
len: 16; j_gene: TRBJ2-6; v_gene: TRBV10-3; abundance: NA; d_gene: NA; CDR3aa: CAISVEGPAGANVLTF; CDR3nt: TGTGCCATCAGTGTGGAGGGTCCGGCTGGGGCCAACGTCCTGACTTTC
len: 15; j_gene: TRBJ1-1; v_gene: TRBV5-1; abundance: NA; d_gene: TRBD1; CDR3aa: CASSSVAGGAPEAFF; CDR3nt: TGCGCCAGCAGTTCCGTTGCAGGGGGAGCTCCTGAAGCTTTCTTT
len: 16; j_gene: TRBJ2-3; v_gene: TRBV20-1; abundance: once; d_gene: NA; CDR3aa: CSARDLGGQSTDTQYF; CDR3nt: TGCAGTGCTAGAGATCTAGGAGGACAGAGCACAGATACGCAGTATTTT
len: 12; j_gene: TRBJ2-7; v_gene: TRBV7-2; abundance: many; d_gene: NA; CDR3aa: CASSGLLGEQYF; CDR3nt: TGTGCCAGCAGCGGATTACTTGGGGAGCAGTACTTC
len: 16; j_gene: TRBJ2-5; v_gene: TRBV12-5; abundance: once; d_gene: NA; CDR3aa: CASGLVRPGPRETQYF; CDR3nt: TGTGCTAGTGGTTTGGTCCGACCAGGACCTCGGGAGACCCAGTACTTC
len: 15; j_gene: TRBJ2-7; v_gene: TRBV4-1; abundance: many; d_gene: NA; CDR3aa: CASSPGPGVSYEQYF; CDR3nt: TGCGCCAGCAGCCCGGGTCCTGGGGTGAGCTACGAGCAGTACTTC
len: 13; j_gene: TRBJ2-1; v_gene: TRBV12-3/TRBV12-4; abundance: few; d_gene: NA; CDR3aa: CASRAGDYNEQFF; CDR3nt: TGTGCCAGCAGAGCGGGTGACTACAATGAGCAGTTCTTC